The rows below give T cell receptor beta chains drawn from one sample of a study of blood T cell repertoires in COVID-19. The assay was immunoSEQ multiplex PCR, and TCRdb's table has in-frame clones only and misses some. The sample records 150,000 to 200,000 clones, about 80% being singletons. Material for sequencing was peripheral blood. Every receptor here comes from a human donor with acute or convalescent COVID-19. The donor label of this sample is uncertain. CDR3s include the opening cysteine and the closing phenylalanine or tryptophan. D genes are given only for firm matches. Rows give clone size only sometimes, using once, few, many, or a class for an expanded clone.

>TRBJ2-2|.|TRBV7-2|16|.
CASSPTGTANTGELFF
TGTGCCAGCAGCCCCACAGGGACCGCGAACACCGGGGAGCTGTTTTTT
>TRBJ1-1|.|TRBV25-1|15|.
CASSEGHTMNTEAFF
TGTGCCAGCAGTGAGGGACATACAATGAACACTGAAGCTTTCTTT
>TRBJ2-6|.|TRBV27|14|.
CASSLSSGANVLTF
TGTGCCAGCAGTTTGAGCTCTGGGGCCAACGTCCTGACTTTC
>TRBJ2-2|.|TRBV12-3/TRBV12-4|13|.
CASSGANTGELFF
TGTGCCAGCAGTGGAGCGAACACCGGGGAGCTGTTTTTT
>TRBJ2-7|.|TRBV30|13|.
CAWSVGGTYEQYF
TGTGCCTGGAGTGTGGGGGGAACCTACGAGCAGTACTTC
>TRBJ1-4|.|TRBV18|13|.
CASSPPQGEKLFF
TGTGCCAGCTCACCACCGCAGGGAGAAAAACTGTTTTTT
>TRBJ1-3|few|TRBV3-1/TRBV3-2|15|.
CASSQGSGIGNTIYF
TGTGCCAGCAGCCAAGGATCAGGGATTGGAAACACCATATATTTT
>TRBJ2-2|.|TRBV30|15|TRBD2
CAWSISGVNTGELFF
TGTGCCTGGAGTATTAGCGGGGTTAACACCGGGGAGCTGTTTTTT
>TRBJ2-7|.|TRBV5-1|15|TRBD1
CASSLGDSSVYEQYF
TGCGCCAGCAGCTTGGGGGACAGCTCCGTCTACGAGCAGTACTTC
>TRBJ1-3|.|TRBV2|15|.
CASSERGFSGNTIYF
TGTGCCAGCAGTGAAAGGGGGTTTTCTGGAAACACCATATATTTT
>TRBJ2-5|.|TRBV2|14|.
CASSQRLVEETQYF
TGTGCCAGCAGCCAACGACTAGTCGAAGAGACCCAGTACTTC
>TRBJ2-3|.|TRBV10-1|14|TRBD1
CASSEDRGLDTQYF
TGCGCCAGCAGTGAGGACAGGGGGCTAGATACGCAGTATTTT
>TRBJ1-1|.|TRBV27|16|TRBD1
CASSFGQGVVNTEAFF
TGTGCCAGCAGTTTTGGACAGGGGGTGGTGAACACTGAAGCTTTCTTT
>TRBJ2-3|.|TRBV7-9|15|TRBD1
CASSQQGESTDTQYF
TGTGCCAGCAGCCAACAGGGGGAGAGCACAGATACGCAGTATTTT
>TRBJ1-1|.|TRBV19|14|TRBD1
CASSAGQANTEAFF
TGTGCCAGTAGTGCGGGACAGGCCAACACTGAAGCTTTCTTT
>TRBJ1-3|once|TRBV19|14|.
CASSEQGFGNTIYF
TGTGCCAGTAGCGAACAGGGATTTGGAAACACCATATATTTT
>TRBJ1-1|.|TRBV5-4|16|TRBD1
CASSFLGGARIPEAFF
TGTGCCAGCAGCTTCCTAGGGGGCGCGAGGATCCCTGAAGCTTTCTTT
>TRBJ1-6|.|TRBV19|14|TRBD1
CASGTGGWNSPLHF
TGTGCCAGTGGAACAGGGGGCTGGAATTCACCCCTCCACTTT
>TRBJ2-3|.|TRBV10-3|14|TRBD2
CAISMGLATDTQYF
TGTGCCATCAGCATGGGACTAGCCACAGATACGCAGTATTTT